These 26 T cell receptor beta chains were all obtained from the same sample, sequenced in a study of T cell repertoires in cytomegalovirus infection. TCRdb redid the calling of the reads with MiXCR, one entry per CDR3 protein. The repertoire consists of fewer than 350,000 distinct CDR3 sequences, with more than 8% occurring once and the leading ten covering around 4.5%. The material sequenced was PBMCs. These receptors were collected from a human donor in good health (CMV status not recorded). Some clones in this sample may be carry-over from other donors' samples.

This chain connects TRBV12-3 or TRBV12-4 to TRBJ1-2, with D unclear. V lost 3 bases, J lost 4 bases, and 9 bases lay in between. This CDR3 spans 13 amino acids. The CDR3 nucleotides read TGTGCCAGCAGTTTGCAGGCCTCCTATGGCTACACCTTC. Its translation is CASSLQASYGYTF.

The rearrangement uses TRBV7-2 and TRBJ2-1, with a possible D match to TRBD2 (5 bases). With 2 bases removed from V and 7 bases from J, the gap between germline ends came to 12 bases. This CDR3 spans 14 amino acids. Germline assignment: CDR1 SGHTA and CDR2 FQGNSA. The DNA for the CDR3 is TGTGCCAGCAGCTTAAAAGCGGTGGCGAATGAGCAGTTCTTC. Its protein is CASSLKAVANEQFF.

This clonotype has a single count. This chain connects TRBV5-4 to TRBJ1-1, with a weak D call TRBD1 (5 bases). The CDR3 consists of 16 residues. CDR1 is SGHNT and CDR2 is YYREEE in the germline V gene (reference sequence). Trimming left V 4 bases short and J 1 base short, with 17 bases between. Written as DNA, the CDR3 is TGTGCCAGCAGCCGGGAACCCGCCGGACAGAACACTGAAGCTTTCTTT. This encodes CASSREPAGQNTEAFF. The whole variable domain, remainder taken from reference TRBV5-4 and TRBJ1-1, is ETGVTQSPTHLIKTRGQQVTLRCSSQSGHNTVSWYQQALGQGPQFIFQYYREEENGRGNFPPRFSGLQFPNYSSELNVNALELDDSALYLCASSREPAGQNTEAFFGQGTRLTVV.

This clonotype was detected only a few times. V gene TRBV4-3 combines with J gene TRBJ1-1, with D uncertain. There are 18 residues in the CDR3. Germline CDR1 is LGHNA and CDR2 is YSLEER. V was shortened by 0 bases and J by 1 base, with 18 bases between the two germline ends. The CDR3, as DNA: TGCGCCAGCAGCCAAGAGGCATCCGGGGTATACTGGAACACTGAAGCTTTCTTT. This codes for CASSQEASGVYWNTEAFF.

This clonotype appeared many times. V usage is TRBV7-2 and J usage is TRBJ1-1; no firm D call. The V end lost 4 bases, the J end lost 2 bases, and 17 bases lay between the germline ends. The CDR3 length is 16 residues. Germline values: CDR1 SGHTA, CDR2 FQGNSA. CDR3 sequence: CASSSHVALLNTEAFF. DNA for the CDR3: TGTGCCAGCAGCTCTCACGTAGCCCTACTAAACACTGAAGCTTTCTTT.

This clonotype was counted only a few times. The rearrangement uses TRBV6-2 or TRBV6-3 and TRBJ2-3, with D possibly TRBD2 on 5 matching bases. Trimming took off 6 bases at V and 6 bases at J, with 16 bases between the two ends. The CDR3 covers 14 residues. In germline, CDR1 is MNHEY, CDR2 SVGEGT. The CDR3 protein is CASRKLGTVDTQYF. The CDR3, as DNA: TGTGCCAGCAGAAAACTAGGTACTGTGGATACGCAGTATTTT.

At least ten counts were recorded for this clonotype. The chain is built from TRBV7-6 and TRBJ2-5; D is unclear. This CDR3 is 13 amino acids long. The V gene lost 5 bases and the J gene lost 13 bases, with 20 bases spanning the gap. Germline V gene sequence: CDR1 SGHVS, CDR2 FNYEAQ. The CDR3 coding sequence is TGTGCCAGCAGCCCCTCAACGAGGAACCGCGCGTACTTC. Protein sequence: CASSPSTRNRAYF.

This clonotype was observed a few times. The chain has TRBV4-1 and TRBJ2-7; 7 bases are a match to TRBD1. With 0 bases clipped from V and 2 bases from J, the junction kept 4 bases outside the gene matches. Germline loops: CDR1 MGHRA, CDR2 YSYEKL. The CDR3 loop spans 15 amino acids. The CDR3: CASSQEAGTAYEQYF. CDR3 DNA: TGCGCCAGCAGCCAAGAGGCTGGGACAGCCTACGAGCAGTACTTC.

This clonotype was recorded many times. The chain couples TRBV29-1 to TRBJ2-7; tentative D call: TRBD2 (6 bases). With 5 bases removed from V and 5 bases from J, the gap between germline ends came to 19 bases. Germline assignment: CDR1 SQVTM and CDR2 ANQGSEA. The CDR3 covers 14 residues. DNA for the CDR3: TGCAGCGTTTTGGGAGGACCCCGAGGCCACGAGCAGTACTTC. Encoded protein: CSVLGGPRGHEQYF.

The chain is built from TRBV7-2 and TRBJ2-2, with 11 bases lining up with TRBD1. The trim removed 9 bases at V and 4 bases at J, leaving 7 bases unmatched. The length of the CDR3 is 15 residues. The germline CDR1 and CDR2 sequences are SGHTA and FQGNSA. The CDR3 spells CARVPGQGVTGELFF. The CDR3 nucleotides read TGTGCCAGAGTACCGGGACAGGGGGTCACCGGGGAGCTGTTTTTT.

With regard to this clonotype: A read error may explain this, as a much larger clone is one base away. J is TRBJ2-3 and V is TRBV7-8; D possibly corresponds to TRBD2 (6 bases). V lost 2 bases and J 4 bases, leaving 16 bases between the germline ends. The germline gives CDR1 SGHVS, CDR2 FQNEAQ. The CDR3 totals 16 residues. This chain's CDR3 is CASSLTPGWGADTQYF. The CDR3 DNA reads TGTGCCAGCAGCTTAACCCCAGGGTGGGGGGCAGATACGCAGTATTTT.

Only a few counts were recorded for this clonotype. The V call is TRBV7-2, the J call TRBJ2-1, with D unresolved. The V gene's germline CDR1 is SGHTA and CDR2 FQGNSA. The CDR3 is 13 amino acids. V gave up 4 bases and J gave up 4 bases, with 8 bases separating them. The CDR3 sequence: CASSWAAYNEQFF. The CDR3 nucleotides are TGTGCCAGCAGCTGGGCAGCGTACAATGAGCAGTTCTTC.

This chain connects TRBV20-1 to TRBJ2-1; tentatively, D is TRBD2 (6 bases). The CDR3 covers 14 residues. V lost 1 base and J lost 5, with 12 bases in between. CDR1 DFQATT and CDR2 SNEGSKA come from the germline V gene (reference sequence). The CDR3 nucleotides are TGCAGTGCTAGAGTAACCGGACTACACAATGAGCAGTTCTTC. It encodes CSARVTGLHNEQFF.

The table lists this clonotype with many counts. The J gene is TRBJ1-2, the V gene TRBV12-3 or TRBV12-4; 12 nucleotides agree with TRBD1. The V gene end was trimmed by 6 bases and the J gene end by 4 bases; junction bases not matched to a gene: 12. The CDR3 length is 17 residues. CDR3 DNA sequence: TGTGCCAGCAGCCCCGAGGGGGGACAGGGGGCTCGCTATGGCTACACCTTC. It encodes CASSPEGGQGARYGYTF.

There are many counts of this clonotype. V gene TRBV6-1 combines with J gene TRBJ1-1; 8 bases agree with TRBD1. The CDR3 covers 13 residues. The ends lost 6 bases at V and 11 bases at J; junction bases unmatched: 11. Germline V gives CDR1 MNHNS, CDR2 SASEGT. The CDR3 loop is CASRLTGTGSAFF. CDR3 in DNA: TGTGCCAGCAGGTTGACCGGGACAGGTAGCGCTTTCTTT.

This clonotype was seen a few times. The chain employs TRBV6-2 or TRBV6-3 and TRBJ2-3; TRBD2 matches at 16 bases. V was pared by 2 bases and J by 3 bases, with 8 bases of the junction left unmatched. This CDR3 comprises 19 residues. The germline V gene has CDR1 MNHEY and CDR2 SVGEGT. This chain's CDR3 is CASSYPPGLAGGRTDTQYF. The CDR3 coding sequence is TGTGCCAGCAGTTACCCCCCGGGACTAGCGGGAGGGAGGACAGATACGCAGTATTTT.

This clonotype occurred once. This could be a read error, since a much larger clone is one nucleotide away. This chain connects TRBV20-1 to TRBJ1-1, with TRBD1 matching over 8 bases. J lost 1 base, V lost 5 bases, and 9 bases had no gene match. Germline V lookup: CDR1 DFQATT, CDR2 SNEGSKA (reference sequence). The CDR3 extends over 15 amino acids. CDR3 DNA sequence: TGCAGTGCTGGCGACAGGGGTTCGGCGAACACTGAAGCTTTCTTT. Protein sequence: CSAGDRGSANTEAFF.

The chain recombines TRBV6-2 or TRBV6-3 with TRBJ2-3; 10 bases match TRBD1. Germline CDR1 is MNHEY and CDR2 is SVGEGT. The CDR3 spans 14 residues. Losses at the gene ends were 6 bases for V and 9 bases for J; bases not matched to a gene: 9. This CDR3 reads CASSSGQGSQTQYF. DNA of the CDR3: TGTGCCAGCAGCTCGGGACAGGGGAGTCAGACGCAGTATTTT.

At least ten counts were recorded for this clonotype. DNA of the CDR3: TGTGCCAGCAGCCTCGTATTGAGACTACCGCCTGGCGAGCAGTACTTC. Its protein product is CASSLVLRLPPGEQYF. V and J are TRBV7-2 and TRBJ2-7; D perhaps matches TRBD2 (5 bases). Germline V CDR1 and CDR2: SGHTA, FQGNSA. The CDR3 is 16 residues long. Trimming cost V 5 bases and J 6 bases, with 23 bases left between them.

In nucleotides, the CDR3 is TGTGCCATCAGTGATAGGGCTAGCGGGGCCTACGAGCAGTACTTC. Its protein is CAISDRASGAYEQYF. V is TRBV10-3 and J is TRBJ2-7; 9 bases align to TRBD2. Germline CDR1 reads ENHRY; CDR2 reads SYGVKD. This CDR3 region has 15 residues. With V trimmed by 3 bases and J by 2 bases, 5 bases remained unmatched.

This chain links TRBV28 with TRBJ1-1, with TRBD1 as a possible D gene (5 bases). Deletions cut 10 bases from V and 1 base from J, with 13 bases between. CDR3 length: 13 amino acids. From germline, CDR1 is MDHEN and CDR2 SYDVKM. The CDR3 DNA reads as TGTGCCACCCAGAGGGACCCGAACACTGAAGCTTTCTTT. Its translation: CATQRDPNTEAFF.

In this sample, this clonotype turned up a few times. The chain joins TRBV6-1 to TRBJ2-3; D uncertain. CDR1 is MNHNS and CDR2 is SASEGT in the germline V gene. Trimming removed 6 bases at V and 3 bases at J, with 7 bases between. CDR3 length equals 12 residues. The CDR3 bases are TGTGCCAGCAGGAGTAAGACAGATACGCAGTATTTT. This translates into CASRSKTDTQYF.

This clonotype has ten or more counts. This rearrangement joins TRBV11-2 to TRBJ1-2, with 9 bases identical to TRBD1. Germline CDR1 SGHAT, CDR2 FQNNGV. This CDR3 is 15 amino acids long. V trimming: 5 bases; J trimming: 5 bases; junction bases outside the gene matches: 9. CDR3 sequence (DNA): TGTGCCAGCAGCCAAACCGGGACAGGGATATATGGCTACACCTTC. Protein: CASSQTGTGIYGYTF.

In this sample, this clonotype turned up a few times. V usage is TRBV5-5 and J usage is TRBJ2-4; maybe TRBD1 (7 bases). This CDR3 has 18 amino acids. Trimming cost V 4 bases and J 3 bases, with 23 bases left between them. The germline V gene has CDR1 SGHKS and CDR2 YYEKEE (reference sequence). In nucleotides, the CDR3 is TGTGCCAGCAGCGGGACTTTAAGCGACAGGGTCGTCAAAAACATTCAGTACTTC. This codes for CASSGTLSDRVVKNIQYF. The whole variable domain, filled in from reference TRBV5-5 and TRBJ2-4, reads DAGVTQSPTHLIKTRGQQVTLRCSPISGHKSVSWYQQVLGQGPQFIFQYYEKEERGRGNFPDRFSARQFPNYSSELNVNALLLGDSALYLCASSGTLSDRVVKNIQYFGAGTRLSVL.

This clonotype was seen a few times. V is TRBV6-6 and J is TRBJ2-1, with TRBD1 matching 8 bases. Germline V CDR1 and CDR2: MNHNY, SVGAGI (reference sequence). J lost 5 bases, V lost 10 bases, and 10 bases had no gene match. The CDR3 totals 14 residues. CDR3 DNA: TGTGCCACCGCTCAGGGGGCCCCGAACAATGAGCAGTTCTTC. It yields the protein CATAQGAPNNEQFF.

This clonotype was observed many times. The V and J genes are TRBV7-6 and TRBJ1-2, with TRBD1 as a possible D gene (6 bases). The CDR3 is 15 residues long. Trimming took 1 base from V and 6 from J, leaving 15 bases between them. The germline CDR1 and CDR2 sequences are SGHVS and FNYEAQ. This chain's CDR3 is CASSLDPRGVDGYTF. The DNA for the CDR3 is TGTGCCAGCAGCTTAGACCCCAGGGGTGTGGATGGCTACACCTTC.